This TCR beta chain appears in the sequencing data of a study of T cell changes during pregnancy in multiple sclerosis. The data were produced by immunoSEQ multiplex PCR, yet TCRdb's version contains in-frame clones alone and is incomplete. The sample records over 85,000 clones, about nine tenths being singletons. V lost 0 bases to trimming and J lost 9 bases; unmatched junction nucleotides: 11. The CDR3 has 16 amino acids. Germline CDR1 and CDR2: MNHNS and SASEGT. This receptor was obtained from a female donor in good health, enrolled as a control in a pregnancy study. The chain is built from TRBV6-1 and TRBJ2-1; 7 bases align to TRBD2. The input for sequencing was peripheral blood, taken in the second trimester of pregnancy. CDR3 in DNA: TGTGCCAGCAGTGAAGCTCTTATGGGAGGGGCGGGTGAGCAGTTCTTC. This sequence encodes CASSEALMGGAGEQFF.